This TCR beta chain is drawn from a study of early T cells in non-severe SARS-CoV-2 infection. Study summary: The authors sequenced bulk RNA from unsorted whole blood, leaving chains unpaired.

CDR1 and CDR2 (germline): SGHTA, FQGTGA. Trimming cost V 0 bases and J 1 base, with 10 bases left between them. This CDR3 contains 16 residues. Unique molecular identifiers were attached to individual cDNA molecules. From the 5' RACE reads, TCRdb called clonotypes with MiXCR, one entry per CDR3 protein. Of around 92,000 distinct CDR3 sequences listed, 11% are singletons. This clonotype has a handful of counts. Its antigen is not known. Whole-study results and caveats: VDJdb-based matching was biased toward anti-spike CD8 responses and missed private and CD4 specificities.

The TCR originated in an adult who was a healthcare worker with PCR-confirmed SARS-CoV-2 infection or an uninfected control (not recorded which). Sample: whole blood. V is TRBV7-3 and J is TRBJ2-1; the D is unclear. Written as DNA, the CDR3 is TGTGCCAGCAGCTTAACCCCCCAAGGGTCCTACAATGAGCAGTTCTTC. This codes for CASSLTPQGSYNEQFF.